This T cell receptor beta chain was recovered during a study of cytomegalovirus exposure and HLA in healthy donors. For the study at large: In an early release, HLA-typed donors contributed tens of millions of unique TCR sequences.

This clone was observed a single time. The target antigen is unknown. Whereas donors were nominally healthy upon sampling, unrecorded immune exposures were probable. This CDR3 is 12 amino acids long. Germline CDR1 SEHNR, CDR2 FQNEAQ (reference sequence). Trimming removed 5 bases from V and 5 bases from J, with 10 bases in between. Overall study findings and caveats: Rarity characterized most TCR sequences, yet some public TCRs appeared in many donors.

A multiplex PCR was run with 60 Vbeta primers and 13 Jbeta primers. The table came from immunoSEQ multiplex PCR; TCRdb's copy has only in-frame clones and leaves some out. Of over 75,000 clones in the sample, around three quarters are singletons; the top ten hold approximately 15%. The J gene is TRBJ2-7, the V gene TRBV7-9, with D possibly TRBD1 on 6 matching bases. This TCR was recovered from a man in his 60s in good health and CMV-seropositive. Sequencing input: PBMCs. CDR3 sequence: CASSTTGNEQYF. The CDR3 DNA reads as TGTGCCAGCAGCACAACAGGGAACGAGCAGTACTTC. Full variable domain (rest looked up from reference TRBV7-9 and TRBJ2-7): DTGVSQNPRHKITKRGQNVTFRCDPISEHNRLYWYRQTLGQGPEFLTYFQNEAQLEKSRLLSDRFSAERPKGSFSTLEIQRTEQGDSAMYLCASSTTGNEQYFGPGTRLTVT.